The 29 T cell receptor beta chains presented below share a single source sample, sequenced in a study of CD8+ T cells in alopecia areata. This sample's treatment: oral pan-JAK inhibitor, 5-10 mg twice daily. RNA extraction and reverse transcription yielded cDNA as sequencing template. Generated by immunoSEQ multiplex PCR, the TCRdb table keeps only in-frame clones and is missing some. The sample contains some 190,000 clones, just over 65% of which appear only once. Sequenced material: CD4+ T cells sorted from blood, taken at week 44, from a patient treated with tofacitinib. The origin of the receptors is a human donor with alopecia areata.

The genes are TRBV4-3 and TRBJ2-7, with D possibly being TRBD2 (6 bases). The CDR3 is 14 amino acids. V lost 0 bases and J 5 bases, leaving 11 bases between the germline ends. Looked up from germline, CDR1 is LGHNA and CDR2 is YSLEER. CDR3 amino acids: CASSQDGGKHEQYF. CDR3 in DNA: TGCGCCAGCAGCCAAGACGGGGGTAAGCACGAGCAGTACTTC.

The chain couples TRBV6-1 to TRBJ1-2; 8 nucleotides agree with TRBD1. The CDR3 runs to 14 residues. Germline CDR1 MNHNS, CDR2 SASEGT. Trimming cost V 8 bases and J 4 bases; bases outside gene matches: 9. For the CDR3, the DNA is TGTGCCAGCGGAGGGACAGGAACCTCCTATGGCTACACCTTC. It codes for CASGGTGTSYGYTF.

The chain couples TRBV12-5 to TRBJ2-5; the match to TRBD1 covers 8 bases. Germline V gives CDR1 LGHNT, CDR2 FRNRAP. The CDR3 runs 14 residues. The ends lost 4 bases at V and 5 bases at J; junction bases unmatched: 6. CDR3 protein: CASGSDRGGETQYF. In DNA form, the CDR3 reads TGTGCTAGTGGTTCCGACAGGGGCGGTGAGACCCAGTACTTC.

The rearrangement links TRBV18 to TRBJ1-2, with TRBD1 identical over 7 bases. This CDR3 is 13 amino acids long. J was trimmed by 8 bases and V by 3 bases; bases with no gene match: 6. Germline V lookup: CDR1 KGHSH, CDR2 LQKENI. This CDR3 is CASSPIDRAGYTF. For the CDR3, the DNA is TGTGCCAGCTCACCGATCGACAGGGCCGGCTACACCTTC.

Written as DNA, the CDR3 is TGTGCCACCAGCAGAGGCGGGGGAACCGGGCACCAGCCCCAGCATTTT. Translating gives CATSRGGGTGHQPQHF. The V gene is TRBV15, the J gene TRBJ1-5, with D possibly matching TRBD1 (5 bases). CDR3 length: 16 residues. V gave up 1 base and J gave up 7 bases, with 17 bases separating them. The germline V gene has CDR1 LNHNV and CDR2 YYDKDF (reference sequence).

This clone has only one observation. The chain carries TRBV30 and TRBJ2-7, with D perhaps TRBD1 (5 bases). CDR1 is GTSNPN, CDR2 SVGIG, per germline (reference sequence). This CDR3 has 11 residues. V lost 4 bases and J 3 bases, leaving 7 bases between the germline ends. CDR3 protein: CAWTRDYEQYF. The CDR3 DNA is TGTGCCTGGACCAGGGACTACGAGCAGTACTTC. Drawing the rest from reference TRBV30 and TRBJ2-7, the complete variable domain is SQTIHQWPATLVQPVGSPLSLECTVEGTSNPNLYWYRQAAGRGLQLLFYSVGIGQISSEVPQNLSASRPQDRQFILSSKKLLLSDSGFYLCAWTRDYEQYFGPGTRLTVT.

The table lists this clone with a count of one. The gene calls are TRBV14 and TRBJ2-3; possibly TRBD2 for D (6 bases). CDR3 length: 15 residues. V lost 0 bases to trimming and J lost 4 bases, with 11 bases between them. Germline V lookup: CDR1 SGHDN, CDR2 FVKESK. The CDR3 spells CASSQEARGSDTQYF. The CDR3 nucleotides read TGTGCCAGCAGCCAAGAAGCCCGGGGGTCAGATACGCAGTATTTT.

The rearrangement joins TRBV5-6 to TRBJ1-1; 7 bases are a match to TRBD1. Germline V gene sequence: CDR1 SGHDT, CDR2 YYEEEE. V dropped 0 bases and J dropped 8; count of bases not matched to a gene: 7. This CDR3 has 14 amino acids. CDR3 amino acids: CASSLGGGTYEAFF. CDR3 sequence (DNA): TGTGCCAGCAGCTTGGGAGGGGGCACCTACGAAGCTTTCTTT.

V is TRBV9 and J is TRBJ2-7, with D possibly matching TRBD2 (5 bases). Trimming cost V 4 bases and J 4 bases, with 18 bases left between them. CDR1 SGDLS and CDR2 YYNGEE come from the germline V gene. This CDR3 is 15 amino acids long. CDR3 in amino acids: CASSPHGKPQYEQYF. CDR3 in DNA: TGTGCCAGCAGCCCTCACGGGAAACCACAGTACGAGCAGTACTTC.

V gene TRBV4-3 combines with J gene TRBJ2-2; D may be TRBD1 or TRBD2 (5 bases each). CDR1 and CDR2 (germline): LGHNA, YSLEER. This CDR3 is built from 15 residues. Trimming left V 2 bases short and J 4 bases short, with 11 bases between. The CDR3 DNA sequence: TGCGCCAGCAGCCAACGAGGGACGGGCACCGGGGAGCTGTTTTTT. Its protein product is CASSQRGTGTGELFF.

V and J are TRBV25-1 and TRBJ1-1; D remains ambiguous. V lost 7 bases to trimming and J lost 7 bases, with 16 bases between them. The CDR3 is made up of 13 amino acids. Germline V CDR1 and CDR2: MGHDK, SYGVNS. The CDR3 nucleotides read TGTGCCAGCAATTACAACACGGGAGATGAAGCTTTCTTT. Protein sequence: CASNYNTGDEAFF.

This rearrangement joins TRBV30 to TRBJ2-5; no reliable D call. The germline CDR1 and CDR2 sequences are GTSNPN and SVGIG (reference sequence). Deletions cut 5 bases from V and 3 bases from J, with 7 bases between. This CDR3 spans 11 amino acids. The CDR3 sequence is CAWSTEETQYF. CDR3 DNA: TGTGCCTGGTCCACCGAAGAGACCCAGTACTTC.

Worth noting for this clone: Just one base apart from a much larger clone, this may be a read error. The chain recombines TRBV28 with TRBJ2-7; 7 bases are a match to TRBD1. CDR3 length: 12 residues. Germline values: CDR1 MDHEN, CDR2 SYDVKM. V lost 5 bases to trimming and J lost 5 bases; unmatched junction nucleotides: 3. The CDR3 DNA sequence: TGTGCCAGCAGTAGGACAGGAGACGAGCAGTACTTC. Amino acids: CASSRTGDEQYF.

The chain uses TRBV7-8 and TRBJ2-7; TRBD2 might be the D (6 bases). Trimming stripped 6 bases from V and 3 bases from J, with 18 bases between. The CDR3 length is 15 residues. Germline V gives CDR1 SGHVS, CDR2 FQNEAQ. CDR3 bases: TGTGCCAGCAGTCAAGGACTGGGGGGACGCTACGAGCAGTACTTC. Translated, it gives CASSQGLGGRYEQYF.

In this sample, this clone turned up a few times. The CDR3 region has the DNA TGCAGTGCTAGAGCATTGGAGACCCAGTACTTC. The encoded protein is CSARALETQYF. The gene calls are TRBV20-1 and TRBJ2-5; D is unresolved. V was cut by 1 base and J by 5 bases, with 5 bases left in between. Germline V gives CDR1 DFQATT, CDR2 SNEGSKA (reference sequence). The CDR3 has 11 residues.

This clone was detected a few times. V and J are TRBV29-1 and TRBJ1-1; 7 bases are shared with TRBD1. V was pared by 4 bases and J by 6 bases, with 11 bases of the junction left unmatched. Germline V gene lookup returns CDR1 SQVTM and CDR2 ANQGSEA. The CDR3 spans 14 residues. The CDR3 here is CSVVISTGRSEAFF. CDR3 DNA sequence: TGCAGCGTTGTTATCTCGACAGGGCGGTCTGAAGCTTTCTTT.

The rearrangement joins TRBV27 to TRBJ1-1; weak D call: TRBD1 (6 bases). V lost 2 bases to trimming and J lost 7 bases, with 20 bases between them. This CDR3 contains 16 residues. Looked up from germline, CDR1 is MNHEY and CDR2 is SMNVEV (reference sequence). CDR3 residues: CASSLGRGGAGNEAFF. CDR3 bases: TGTGCCAGCAGTTTAGGTCGGGGGGGCGCGGGTAATGAAGCTTTCTTT.

The rearrangement links TRBV7-2 to TRBJ2-3; the D is unclear. Germline-derived CDR1 and CDR2 are SGHTA and FQGNSA. The CDR3 length is 15 residues. The V gene lost 2 bases and the J gene lost 4 bases, with 13 bases spanning the gap. This CDR3 reads CASSLYQSMADTQYF. The CDR3 DNA sequence: TGTGCCAGCAGCTTATACCAGAGTATGGCAGATACGCAGTATTTT.

The V and J genes are TRBV29-1 and TRBJ2-3; D uncertain. The germline V gene has CDR1 SQVTM and CDR2 ANQGSEA. Trimming stripped 6 bases from V and 4 bases from J, with 11 bases between. The CDR3 totals 12 residues. The CDR3 region is CSVEIGSDTQYF. DNA of the CDR3: TGCAGCGTCGAAATCGGGTCAGATACGCAGTATTTT.

This sequence joins TRBV29-1 and TRBJ2-7; D might be TRBD1 or TRBD2, each matching 6 bases. The CDR3 extends over 13 amino acids. Germline V gene data show CDR1 as SQVTM and CDR2 as ANQGSEA. V gave up 4 bases and J gave up 3 bases, with 13 bases separating them. This CDR3 reads CSVGGGQYYEQYF. CDR3 in DNA: TGCAGCGTTGGGGGAGGACAGTACTACGAGCAGTACTTC.

This chain connects TRBV7-2 to TRBJ2-3, with D hard to call. This CDR3 has 14 residues. Looked up from germline, CDR1 is SGHTA and CDR2 is FQGNSA. V was pared by 1 base and J by 6 bases, with 11 bases between. As DNA, the CDR3 is TGTGCCAGCAGCTTAGTGGGTGGACGGGATACGCAGTATTTT. This translates into CASSLVGGRDTQYF. Full variable domain (rest looked up from reference TRBV7-2 and TRBJ2-3): GAGVSQSPSNKVTEKGKDVELRCDPISGHTALYWYRQSLGQGLEFLIYFQGNSAPDKSGLPSDRFSAERTGGSVSTLTIQRTQQEDSAVYLCASSLVGGRDTQYFGPGTRLTVL.

This rearrangement joins TRBV2 to TRBJ2-3; no firm D call. The CDR3 length is 13 residues. Trimming removed 7 bases from V and 4 bases from J, with 12 bases in between. The germline V gene has CDR1 SNHLY and CDR2 FYNNEI. CDR3 residues: CASNDRLADTQYF. The CDR3, as DNA: TGTGCCAGCAATGACCGCCTCGCAGATACGCAGTATTTT.

This clone was recorded only once. J is TRBJ1-5 and V is TRBV2; D gene unclear. The V and J ends lost 8 bases and 0 bases respectively, with 11 bases between them. CDR1 and CDR2 (germline): SNHLY, FYNNEI. This CDR3 has 14 residues. The CDR3 region is CASRRAVSNQPQHF. For the CDR3, the DNA is TGTGCCAGCCGGAGGGCGGTTAGCAATCAGCCCCAGCATTTT.

The J gene is TRBJ2-7, the V gene TRBV7-2, with no clear D. The CDR3 contains 12 residues. V lost 5 bases and J lost 2, with 7 bases in between. Germline CDR1 reads SGHTA; CDR2 reads FQGNSA. The CDR3 sequence is CASSASPYEQYF. The CDR3 nucleotides are TGTGCCAGCAGCGCGTCCCCCTACGAGCAGTACTTC.

In its sample, this clone was seen many times. The chain is built from TRBV13 and TRBJ1-1; a possible D gene is TRBD1 (5 bases). The CDR3 totals 11 residues. The V and J ends lost 5 bases and 11 bases respectively, with 12 bases between them. Germline assignment: CDR1 PRHDT and CDR2 FYEKMQ (reference sequence). CDR3 bases: TGTGCCAGCAGCCTTCGACAGTTGGCTTTCTTT. This gives the protein CASSLRQLAFF.

The chain recombines TRBV6-5 with TRBJ1-2; D is possibly TRBD1 (5 bases). Germline CDR1 MNHEY, CDR2 SVGAGI. This CDR3 comprises 12 residues. The V end lost 10 bases, the J end lost 6 bases, and 15 bases lay between the germline ends. This CDR3 is CAIKGRVNGYTF. In DNA, the CDR3 is TGTGCCATCAAGGGCAGGGTGAATGGCTACACCTTC.

A few counts support this clone. The J gene is TRBJ2-5, the V gene TRBV29-1; D is unclear. Trimming removed 0 bases from V and 5 bases from J, with 13 bases in between. CDR3 length: 14 amino acids. Germline CDR1 and CDR2: SQVTM and ANQGSEA. The CDR3 DNA sequence: TGCAGCGTTGAAGATCTTGTGGCTAGTGAGACCCAGTACTTC. Translation: CSVEDLVASETQYF. The variable domain in full, completed from reference TRBV29-1 and TRBJ2-5, reads SAVISQKPSRDICQRGTSLTIQCQVDSQVTMMFWYRQQPGQSLTLIATANQGSEATYESGFVIDKFPISRPNLTFSTLTVSNMSPEDSSIYLCSVEDLVASETQYFGPGTRLLVL.

This clone has more than one count but fewer than ten. This chain uses TRBV6-5 with TRBJ2-1; 10 positions agree with TRBD2. V was pared by 7 bases and J by 5 bases, with 8 bases of the junction left unmatched. Per the germline V gene, CDR1 is MNHEY and CDR2 is SVGAGI. The CDR3 contains 15 residues. The CDR3 region is CASNLAGAVHNEQFF. CDR3 in DNA: TGTGCCAGCAACCTAGCGGGGGCCGTCCACAATGAGCAGTTCTTC.

This chain connects TRBV6-5 to TRBJ2-1; 10 bases are shared with TRBD1. The germline CDR1 and CDR2 sequences are MNHEY and SVGAGI. J was trimmed by 7 bases and V by 5 bases; bases with no gene match: 2. The CDR3 loop spans 13 amino acids. Here the CDR3 reads CASSGTGENEQFF. CDR3 sequence (DNA): TGTGCCAGCAGTGGGACAGGGGAAAATGAGCAGTTCTTC.